This TCR beta chain was sequenced during a study of cytotoxic CD8 clonotypes in ibrutinib-treated CLL. TCRdb keeps only in-frame clones here, not all; method: immunoSEQ multiplex PCR. The data show about 310,000 clones, about 80% seen once. Sequencing was performed on PBMCs, taken before ibrutinib treatment. The source is a human donor with chronic lymphocytic leukemia.

The CDR3: CASSDSILEDRGNQPQHF. The CDR3 coding sequence is TGTGCCAGCAGTGACTCGATTTTGGAGGACAGGGGCAATCAGCCCCAGCATTTT. The J gene is TRBJ1-5, the V gene TRBV6-4; TRBD1 matches at 8 bases. This CDR3 is built from 18 residues. Losses at the gene ends were 0 bases for V and 2 bases for J; bases not matched to a gene: 9. Germline CDR1 is MRHNA and CDR2 is SNTAGT.